These T cell receptor beta chains were read from a single sample in a study of blood T cell repertoires in COVID-19. Generated by immunoSEQ multiplex PCR, the TCRdb table keeps only in-frame clones and is missing some. The sample lists around 140,000 clones, around 86% seen once, with around 6.5% in the top ten. The sequenced material came from peripheral blood. These receptors were obtained from a man older than 75 with acute or convalescent COVID-19. The CDR3 runs from the conserved cysteine through the conserved F or W. D genes are given only for firm matches. Only part of the rows carry a size: once, few, many, or a class if the clone is expanded.

V	size	J	D	CDR3	DNA
TRBV5-4	-	TRBJ2-3	TRBD1	CASSGQGAGADTQYF	TGTGCCAGCAGCGGGCAGGGGGCCGGCGCAGATACGCAGTATTTT
TRBV2	-	TRBJ1-6	-	CASSDPDSPLHF	TGTGCCAGCAGTGACCCGGATTCACCCCTCCACTTT
TRBV5-4	-	TRBJ2-3	TRBD2	CASWLAGADTQYF	TGTGCCAGCTGGCTAGCGGGAGCAGATACGCAGTATTTT
TRBV5-1	few	TRBJ2-2	TRBD2	CASSRLAGVNTGELFF	TGCGCCAGCAGCAGATTAGCGGGGGTGAACACCGGGGAGCTGTTTTTT
TRBV5-1	-	TRBJ2-1	TRBD2	CASRAGENNEQFF	TGCGCCAGCCGAGCGGGAGAAAACAATGAGCAGTTCTTC
TRBV9	-	TRBJ2-3	TRBD2	CASSPRTPPGLGLRDTQYF	TGTGCCAGCAGCCCCCGTACCCCACCGGGACTAGGGTTGAGAGATACGCAGTATTTT
TRBV5-4	-	TRBJ2-3	TRBD2	CASSLRLAGNTDTQYF	TGTGCCAGCAGCCTAAGACTAGCGGGAAACACAGATACGCAGTATTTT
TRBV5-1	once	TRBJ1-2	TRBD1	CASSKGTAGNYGYTF	TGCGCCAGCAGCAAAGGGACAGCCGGCAACTATGGCTACACCTTC
TRBV18	-	TRBJ2-2	TRBD2	CASPTSTSGWNTGELFF	TGTGCCAGCCCCACCAGTACTAGCGGGTGGAACACCGGGGAGCTGTTTTTT
TRBV10-3	-	TRBJ2-5	-	CAIRDISETQYF	TGTGCCATCAGAGATATTAGTGAGACCCAGTACTTC
TRBV3-1/TRBV3-2	-	TRBJ2-7	-	CASSQGVSGYEQYF	TGTGCCAGCAGCCAAGGTGTTAGCGGCTACGAGCAGTACTTC
TRBV30	-	TRBJ1-1	TRBD1	CAWRQGRTEAFF	TGTGCCTGGAGACAGGGGCGGACTGAAGCTTTCTTT
TRBV5-1	-	TRBJ2-1	TRBD2	CASSREGYNEQFF	TGCGCCAGCAGCAGGGAGGGCTACAATGAGCAGTTCTTC
TRBV11-3	-	TRBJ2-1	-	CASSLIQGHEQFF	TGTGCCAGCAGCTTAATTCAGGGCCATGAGCAGTTCTTC
TRBV28	-	TRBJ1-5	TRBD1	CASSLRTGSNQPQHF	TGTGCCAGCAGTTTAAGGACAGGAAGCAATCAGCCCCAGCATTTT
TRBV5-1	few	TRBJ2-4	-	CASSAWAGSDKNIQYF	TGCGCCAGCAGCGCGTGGGCGGGATCGGACAAAAACATTCAGTACTTC
TRBV28	-	TRBJ1-5	-	CASSLMGGQGMSQPQHF	TGTGCCAGCAGTTTAATGGGCGGGCAGGGGATGAGTCAGCCCCAGCATTTT
TRBV5-1	-	TRBJ1-2	-	CASSLRVSGQGYTF	TGCGCCAGCAGCTTGAGAGTTAGCGGGCAAGGCTACACCTTC
TRBV5-1	-	TRBJ2-7	TRBD1	CASRLIRDRGLEQYF	TGCGCCAGCAGACTGATCCGGGACAGGGGGCTCGAGCAGTACTTC
TRBV28	-	TRBJ1-2	TRBD1	CASNSGQGGYGYTF	TGTGCCAGCAACTCAGGACAGGGCGGCTATGGCTACACCTTC
TRBV6-5	-	TRBJ2-7	TRBD2	CASSRTSGSSYEQYF	TGTGCCAGCAGTCGGACTAGCGGGAGCTCCTACGAGCAGTACTTC
TRBV5-6	-	TRBJ2-3	-	CASTIRTDTQYF	TGTGCCAGCACCATTCGGACAGATACGCAGTATTTT
TRBV30	few	TRBJ2-2	TRBD1	CAWSPPPGQGTTGELFF	TGTGCCTGGAGTCCTCCCCCGGGACAGGGGACCACCGGGGAGCTGTTTTTT
TRBV6-5	-	TRBJ1-2	TRBD1	CASSYTTGVLNYGYTF	TGTGCCAGCAGTTACACAACAGGGGTTCTTAACTATGGCTACACCTTC
TRBV5-1	-	TRBJ1-4	-	CASSLGLRANEKLFF	TGCGCCAGCAGCTTGGGGTTGAGAGCTAATGAAAAACTGTTTTTT
TRBV9	-	TRBJ2-5	TRBD1	CASSPRQGVWETQYF	TGTGCCAGCAGCCCACGACAGGGAGTCTGGGAGACCCAGTACTTC
TRBV13	-	TRBJ1-2	-	CASAGGLYGYTF	TGTGCCAGCGCCGGGGGGCTCTATGGCTACACCTTC
TRBV2	-	TRBJ1-2	-	CASSLMAYGYTF	TGTGCCAGCAGTTTAATGGCCTATGGCTACACCTTC
TRBV18	-	TRBJ1-1	TRBD1	CASSPRSARGLSTEAFF	TGTGCCAGCTCACCCCGAAGCGCCAGGGGGCTTAGCACTGAAGCTTTCTTT
TRBV6-6	-	TRBJ1-2	TRBD1	CASSYSTGSNGYTF	TGTGCCAGCAGTTACTCGACAGGGAGCAATGGCTACACCTTC
TRBV6-1	-	TRBJ2-4	-	CASSDVVTRGGAKNIQYF	TGTGCCAGCAGTGATGTCGTTACGAGGGGGGGAGCCAAAAACATTCAGTACTTC
TRBV25-1	-	TRBJ2-1	-	CASSYGQPVGNEQFF	TGTGCCAGCAGTTACGGACAGCCGGTGGGGAATGAGCAGTTCTTC
TRBV14	-	TRBJ2-6	TRBD1	CASSVGQGAFGANVLTF	TGTGCCAGCAGCGTAGGACAGGGGGCGTTTGGGGCCAACGTCCTGACTTTC
TRBV3-1/TRBV3-2	-	TRBJ1-3	-	CASSQEGQSNTIYF	TGTGCCAGCAGCCAAGAAGGACAGTCGAACACCATATATTTT
TRBV7-2	-	TRBJ2-1	TRBD1	CASSFRQGNEQFF	TGTGCCAGCAGCTTTCGACAGGGTAATGAGCAGTTCTTC
TRBV19	-	TRBJ2-5	-	CASSIPRGAQQETQYF	TGTGCCAGTAGTATCCCACGGGGGGCCCAACAAGAGACCCAGTACTTC
TRBV7-8	-	TRBJ1-5	TRBD1	CASSLDGQGNQPQHF	TGTGCCAGCAGCTTAGACGGACAGGGGAATCAGCCCCAGCATTTT
TRBV6-2/TRBV6-3	-	TRBJ1-5	-	CASSYSGSKGSQPQHF	TGTGCCAGCAGTTACTCGGGCAGTAAAGGAAGTCAGCCCCAGCATTTT
TRBV2	-	TRBJ1-6	TRBD1	CASDPGTAGDGTLHF	TGTGCCAGCGATCCCGGGACAGCGGGGGATGGGACCCTCCACTTT